This T cell receptor beta chain comes out of a study of blood T cell repertoires in COVID-19. Study-level background: Sites in the United States, Italy and Spain provided acute and convalescent COVID-19 samples. PBMCs, B-cell-depleted T cells, or T cells provided the cDNA or gDNA that made up the material.

The CDR3 spans 16 residues. Germline CDR1 MGHRA, CDR2 YSYEKL. With 7 bases removed from V and 2 bases from J, the gap between germline ends came to 19 bases. In the study's own analysis: Reference gene primer amplification gave estimated nucleated cell counts. TCRdb keeps only in-frame clones here, not all; method: immunoSEQ multiplex PCR. V, J and clone size are taken as reported in that table, and D and trimming were inferred from the DNA itself. The profile covers approximately 60,000 clones, with more than 75% appearing a single time and under 7% taken by the ten largest. Sequencing used peripheral blood. The V gene is TRBV4-1, the J gene TRBJ2-3, with D tentatively TRBD1 (6 bases). The sequence was obtained from a human donor in a cohort sampled during active COVID-19. Here the CDR3 reads CASTKGEGTNTDTQYF. The DNA for the CDR3 is TGCGCCAGCACAAAGGGGGAAGGGACAAACACAGATACGCAGTATTTT.